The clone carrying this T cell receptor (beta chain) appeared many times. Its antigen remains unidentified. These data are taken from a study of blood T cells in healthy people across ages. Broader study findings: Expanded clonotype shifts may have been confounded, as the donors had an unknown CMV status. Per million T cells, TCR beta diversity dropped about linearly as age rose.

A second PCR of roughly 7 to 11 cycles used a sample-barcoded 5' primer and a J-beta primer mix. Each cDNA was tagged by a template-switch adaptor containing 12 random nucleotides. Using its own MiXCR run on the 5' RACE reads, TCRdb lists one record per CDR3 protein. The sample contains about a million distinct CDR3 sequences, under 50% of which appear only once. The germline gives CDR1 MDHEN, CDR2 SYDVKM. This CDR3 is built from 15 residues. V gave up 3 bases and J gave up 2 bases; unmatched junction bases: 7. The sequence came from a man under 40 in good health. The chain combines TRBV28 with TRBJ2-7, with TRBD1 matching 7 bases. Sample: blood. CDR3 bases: TGTGCCAGCAGTTTTCATGCCGGGACAGCCTACGAGCAGTACTTC. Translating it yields CASSFHAGTAYEQYF.